The T cell receptor (beta chain) under discussion was sequenced for a study of Ad26.COV2.S vaccination and SARS-CoV-2 variants. The CDR3 has 15 residues. Germline V lookup: CDR1 SGHDT, CDR2 YYEEEE. V was pared by 4 bases and J by 3 bases, with 5 bases of the junction left unmatched. Clones were sequenced by immunoSEQ multiplex PCR, and TCRdb holds only the in-frame ones, with some missing. The data show over 400,000 clones, over 80% seen once. Treatment meaning: roughly 19 received Ad26.COV2.S at low or high dose, single or two shots; roughly 5 received placebo; per-sample allocation not given. Material that was analyzed had been drawn on day 63 after the first vaccine or placebo injection.

Sequences were derived from peripheral blood, sampled in a trial of Ad26.COV2.S vaccine versus placebo. The receptor comes from a person between 18 and 65 years old who received the Ad26.COV2.S COVID-19 vaccine or a placebo. The chain uses TRBV5-6 and TRBJ2-1; 9 bases fit TRBD1. The DNA for the CDR3 is TGTGCCAGCAGCGCCCGACAGGGGGACTACAATGAGCAGTTCTTC. Translating it yields CASSARQGDYNEQFF.